This TCR beta chain was recovered during a study of cytomegalovirus exposure and HLA in healthy donors. Germline V gene lookup returns CDR1 SGHAT and CDR2 FQNNGV. V lost 4 bases to trimming and J lost 6 bases, with 16 bases between them. The CDR3 length is 15 residues. Researchers ran the PCR with 60 Vbeta and 13 Jbeta primers. The table came from immunoSEQ multiplex PCR; TCRdb's copy has only in-frame clones and leaves some out. The repertoire holds approximately 150,000 clones, with 73% as singletons. This receptor was identified in a woman younger than 35 in good health and CMV-seronegative. Input material: PBMCs. V and J are TRBV11-2 and TRBJ2-1, with D possibly matching TRBD2 (5 bases). CDR3 residues: CASSSPLTRVNEQFF. CDR3 coding DNA: TGTGCCAGCAGCTCCCCGTTAACGAGGGTCAATGAGCAGTTCTTC. The full variable domain, in which reference TRBV11-2 and TRBJ2-1 provide the parts outside the CDR3, is EAGVAQSPRYKIIEKRQSVAFWCNPISGHATLYWYQQILGQGPKLLIQFQNNGVVDDSQLPKDRFSAERLKGVDSTLKIQPAKLEDSAVYLCASSSPLTRVNEQFFGPGTRLTVL.